This T cell receptor (beta chain) was observed in a study of cytomegalovirus exposure and HLA in healthy donors. Overall study findings and caveats: The authors considered a cluster of highly shared sequence variants likely to be a sequencing artifact. HLA allele associations emerged for about 16,000 TCR beta sequences in a later analysis, at 0.05 false discovery rate. In vitro experiments confirmed that a few CMV-associated chains were specific for CMV antigens. The classifier, whose performance was assessed in both the original and validation cohorts, reportedly diagnosed cytomegalovirus status with high specificity and sensitivity.

PCR was performed using 60 Vbeta and 13 Jbeta primers. The table came from immunoSEQ multiplex PCR; TCRdb's copy has only in-frame clones and leaves some out. This table holds about 160,000 clones, about 79% found once. V was pared by 0 bases and J by 6 bases, with 13 bases between. From germline, CDR1 is MGHRA and CDR2 YSYEKL. The CDR3 length is 15 residues. With respect to this clone: Its antigen is undetermined.

The source is a man aged 50-60 years in good health and CMV-seropositive. Sequencing was carried out using PBMCs. This chain uses TRBV4-1 with TRBJ2-3, with a weak D call TRBD1 (6 bases). CDR3 sequence reads: CASSQERGGSDTQYF. The DNA for the CDR3 is TGCGCCAGCAGCCAAGAACGAGGGGGATCGGATACGCAGTATTTT.